This T cell receptor (beta chain) was recorded in a study of shared clonotypes between healthy human individuals. Whole-study findings and limits: For naive CD4 cells, roughly 4.6% of clonotypes were shared across a handful of donors.

TCRdb keeps only in-frame clones here, not all; method: immunoSEQ multiplex PCR. Seen here are approximately 1.5 million clones, 98% to 99% observed once, and the top ten hold 0.3% to 0.45%. Germline V gene data show CDR1 as SGHDN and CDR2 as FVKESK. V lost 0 bases and J lost 8, with 17 bases in between. The CDR3 sequence is 16 residues long. In the case of this clone: The antigen is unknown.

The chain has TRBV14 and TRBJ2-1; unclear D gene. The sequence came from a man younger than 40 in good health. The sample consisted of naive CD4+ T cells sorted from blood. Subset described: CD45RA+ positively selected. CDR3 in DNA: TGTGCCAGCAGCCAAGATTCAGGAGCGTGGCTACATGAGCAGTTCTTC. This sequence encodes CASSQDSGAWLHEQFF.